This record concerns one T cell receptor beta chain sequence. This clonotype came up a few times. What this receptor recognizes is not known. Base qualities are not provided; no much larger clone lies one nucleotide away. This specimen comes from a study of CD8+CD57+ T cells in acquired aplastic anemia (dated by TCRdb to 2016 to 2018). About the investigation overall: Extracted DNA from sorted CD4+ and CD8+ cells averaged around 3.5 ug, ranging from 0.2 to 27.4 ug. A CD8+CD57+ expansion meant a frequency higher than the mean frequency seen in healthy subjects. Points the paper makes about the study in general: Approximately 31 CD8+ CDR3 sequences were found in both patients and controls but appeared to be highly expressed in patients and within the immunodominant clones of the patients. Patients and healthy controls showed no significant difference in CD8+ Simpson's diversity (P=0.060).

Profiling of TCR beta VDJ combinations and CDR3 sequences used genomic DNA as the template. TCR repertoire sequencing was run on an Illumina HiSeq 2000. The study's processing was this. TRBV/TRBJ rearrangement plots, CDR3 size and DJ length profiles, and Simpson's diversity index were used to evaluate the repertoires. The immunodominant clone was defined as the most abundant DNA sequence in deep sequencing data. CDR3 amino acid sequences were checked for sharing between subjects and were compared against published repertoires and the VDJdb database. The raw public reads went through TCRdb reprocessing: fastp at Q25, MiXCR clone calling, in-frame beta chains kept. Identical CDR3 proteins give one entry, which carries the most common genes and DNA. TCRdb's processing, not the authors', yielded these V and J calls. Within this sample are roughly 98,000 distinct CDR3 sequences, with around 68% of them counted one time only. Of the sample, 55% to 65% falls within the top ten clones.

Patients chosen for sequencing had shown expansion of CD8+CD57+ cells by flow cytometry. Severe acquired aplastic anemia was diagnosed in all patients according to International Study of Aplastic Anemia and Agranulocytosis and Camitta criteria. No patient had received any therapy when blood was sampled. The study deep-sequenced TCR repertoires of sorted CD4+ and CD8+ blood T cells from severe aplastic anemia patients and healthy subjects. Patients were enrolled in the USA under clinicaltrials.gov protocols 00001620, 01623167, 00001397, 00071045, 00081523 and 00961064. Ficoll-Paque density gradient centrifugation was used to isolate peripheral blood mononuclear cells. Before DNA extraction, CD4+ and CD8+ T cells were sorted by FACS or by magnetic beads. Based on the germline V gene (reference sequence), the CDR1 and CDR2 sequences are LNHDA and SQIVND. Including the terminal cysteine and phenylalanine, the CDR3 comprises 14 residues. Only CDR3 DNA is held: 42 bases, read in frame from base 1. V is trimmed back by 5 bases and J by 5 bases, and the junction contains 9 bases that no gene match accounts for.

The sequence came from a human donor with aplastic anemia. Sequenced: sorted CD4+, CD8+, or CD8+CD57+ T cells (not recorded which) from PBMCs. The rearranged chain carries TRBV19 and TRBJ2-7, and 7 junctional nucleotides match TRBD2. DNA sequence: TGTGCCAGTAGTGACCTCGGGAGGTTCCACGAGCAGTACTTC. It translates as CASSDLGRFHEQYF.